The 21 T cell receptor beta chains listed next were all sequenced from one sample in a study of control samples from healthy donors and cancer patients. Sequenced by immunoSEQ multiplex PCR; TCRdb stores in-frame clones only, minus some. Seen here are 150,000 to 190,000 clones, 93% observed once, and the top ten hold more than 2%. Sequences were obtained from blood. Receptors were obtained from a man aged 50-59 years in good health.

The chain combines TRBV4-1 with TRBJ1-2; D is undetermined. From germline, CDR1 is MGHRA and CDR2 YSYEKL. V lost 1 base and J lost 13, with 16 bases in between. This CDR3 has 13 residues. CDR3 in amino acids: CASSQGWTEEGTF. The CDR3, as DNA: TGCGCCAGCAGCCAAGGTTGGACGGAGGAGGGCACCTTC.

The DNA of the CDR3 is TGTGCCAGCAGCCCCGGGGGCGCGGTCCTGAATCAGCCCCAGCATTTT. It codes for CASSPGGAVLNQPQHF. This chain uses TRBV27 with TRBJ1-5, with a possible D match to TRBD1 (6 bases). The V gene's germline CDR1 is MNHEY and CDR2 SMNVEV (reference sequence). The germline V and J ends were trimmed by 6 bases and 4 bases, with 19 bases remaining between them. CDR3 length: 16 residues.

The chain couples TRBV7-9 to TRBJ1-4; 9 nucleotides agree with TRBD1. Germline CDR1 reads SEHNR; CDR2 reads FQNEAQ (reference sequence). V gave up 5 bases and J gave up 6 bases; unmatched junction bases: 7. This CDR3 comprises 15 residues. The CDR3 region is CASSLLQGAHEKLFF. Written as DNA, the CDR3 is TGTGCCAGCAGCCTCCTACAGGGGGCGCATGAAAAACTGTTTTTT.

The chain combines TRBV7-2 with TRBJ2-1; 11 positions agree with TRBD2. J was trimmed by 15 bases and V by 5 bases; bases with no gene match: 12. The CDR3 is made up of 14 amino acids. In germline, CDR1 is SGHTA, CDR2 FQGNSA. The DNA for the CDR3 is TGTGCCAGCAGCCCCACCACTAGCGGGAGCTCAGGGTTCTTC. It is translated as CASSPTTSGSSGFF.

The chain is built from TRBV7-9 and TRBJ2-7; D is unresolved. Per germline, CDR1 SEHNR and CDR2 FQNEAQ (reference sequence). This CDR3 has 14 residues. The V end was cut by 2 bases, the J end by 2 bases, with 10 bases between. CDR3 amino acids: CASSLSSGPYEQYF. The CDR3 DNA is TGTGCCAGCAGCTTAAGTTCAGGCCCCTACGAGCAGTACTTC.

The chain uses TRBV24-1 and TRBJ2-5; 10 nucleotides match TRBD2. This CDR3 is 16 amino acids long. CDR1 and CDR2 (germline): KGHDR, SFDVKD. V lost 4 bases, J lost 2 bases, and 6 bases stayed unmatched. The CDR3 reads CATSEPAGGKQETQYF. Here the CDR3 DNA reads TGTGCCACCAGTGAACCAGCGGGAGGGAAACAAGAGACCCAGTACTTC.

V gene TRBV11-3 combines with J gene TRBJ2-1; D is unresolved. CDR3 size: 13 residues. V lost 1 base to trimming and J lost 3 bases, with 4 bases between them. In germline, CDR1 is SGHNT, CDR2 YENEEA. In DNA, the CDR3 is TGTGCCAGCAGCTTAGGGCTCTACAATGAGCAGTTCTTC. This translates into CASSLGLYNEQFF.

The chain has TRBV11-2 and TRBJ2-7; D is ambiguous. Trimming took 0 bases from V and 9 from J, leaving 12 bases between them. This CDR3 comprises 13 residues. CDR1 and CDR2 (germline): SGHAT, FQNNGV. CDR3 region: CASSLEWIRPQYF. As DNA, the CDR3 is TGTGCCAGCAGCTTAGAATGGATTCGTCCGCAGTACTTC.

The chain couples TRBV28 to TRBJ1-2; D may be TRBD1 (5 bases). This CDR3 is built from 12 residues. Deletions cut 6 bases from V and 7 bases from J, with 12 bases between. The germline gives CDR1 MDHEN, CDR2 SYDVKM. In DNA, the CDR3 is TGTGCCAGCAGCCCCGGGGGGGGTGGCTACACCTTC. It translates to CASSPGGGGYTF.

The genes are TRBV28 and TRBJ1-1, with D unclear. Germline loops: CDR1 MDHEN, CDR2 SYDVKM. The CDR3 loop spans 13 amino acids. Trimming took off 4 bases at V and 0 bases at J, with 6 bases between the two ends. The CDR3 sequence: CASSSPMNTEAFF. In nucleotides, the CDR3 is TGTGCCAGCAGTTCTCCTATGAACACTGAAGCTTTCTTT.

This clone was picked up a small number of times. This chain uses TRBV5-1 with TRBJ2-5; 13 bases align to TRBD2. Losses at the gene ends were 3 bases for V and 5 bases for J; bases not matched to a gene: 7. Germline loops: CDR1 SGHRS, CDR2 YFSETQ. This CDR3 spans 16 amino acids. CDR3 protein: CASSSTSGRAWETQYF. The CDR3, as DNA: TGCGCCAGCAGCTCCACTAGCGGGAGGGCCTGGGAGACCCAGTACTTC.

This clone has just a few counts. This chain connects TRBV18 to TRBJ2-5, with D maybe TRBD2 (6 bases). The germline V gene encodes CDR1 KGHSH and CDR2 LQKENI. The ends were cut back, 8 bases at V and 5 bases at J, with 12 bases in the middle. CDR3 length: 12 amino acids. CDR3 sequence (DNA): TGTGCCAGCCGGACTGCGGGGGAGACCCAGTACTTC. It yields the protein CASRTAGETQYF.

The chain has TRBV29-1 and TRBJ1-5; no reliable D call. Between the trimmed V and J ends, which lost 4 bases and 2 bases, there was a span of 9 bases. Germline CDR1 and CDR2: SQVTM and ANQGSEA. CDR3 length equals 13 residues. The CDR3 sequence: CSVGVGGNQPQHF. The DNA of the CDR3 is TGCAGCGTTGGGGTGGGTGGCAATCAGCCCCAGCATTTT.

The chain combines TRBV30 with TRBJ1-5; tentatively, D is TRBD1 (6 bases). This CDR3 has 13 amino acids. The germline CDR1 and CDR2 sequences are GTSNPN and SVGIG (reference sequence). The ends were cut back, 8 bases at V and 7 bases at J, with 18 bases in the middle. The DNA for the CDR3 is TGTGCCACCGGGCGGGGGGCTTGGCAGCCCCAGCATTTT. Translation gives CATGRGAWQPQHF.

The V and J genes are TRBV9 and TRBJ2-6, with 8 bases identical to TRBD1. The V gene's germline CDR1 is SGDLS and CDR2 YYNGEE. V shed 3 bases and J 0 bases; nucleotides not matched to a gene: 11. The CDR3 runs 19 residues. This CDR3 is CASSGGTGGSSSGANVLTF. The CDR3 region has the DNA TGTGCCAGCAGCGGAGGAACAGGGGGGTCGAGCTCTGGGGCCAACGTCCTGACTTTC.

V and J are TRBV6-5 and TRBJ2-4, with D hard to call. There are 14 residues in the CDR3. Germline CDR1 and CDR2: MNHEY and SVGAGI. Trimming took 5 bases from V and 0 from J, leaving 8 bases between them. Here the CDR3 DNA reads TGTGCCAGCAGTCTCGGGCTAGCCAAAAACATTCAGTACTTC. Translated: CASSLGLAKNIQYF.

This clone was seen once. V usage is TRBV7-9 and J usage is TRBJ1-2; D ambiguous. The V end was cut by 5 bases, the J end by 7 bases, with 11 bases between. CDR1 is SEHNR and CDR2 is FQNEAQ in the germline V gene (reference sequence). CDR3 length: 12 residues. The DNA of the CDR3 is TGTGCCAGCAGCCGCGAGGTTTTTGGCTACACCTTC. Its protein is CASSREVFGYTF.

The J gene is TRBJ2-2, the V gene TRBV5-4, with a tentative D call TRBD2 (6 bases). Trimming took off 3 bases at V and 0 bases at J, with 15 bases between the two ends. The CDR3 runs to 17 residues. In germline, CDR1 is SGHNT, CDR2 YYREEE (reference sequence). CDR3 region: CASSSPGGRTNTGELFF. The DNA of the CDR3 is TGTGCCAGCAGCTCCCCTGGTGGGAGGACGAACACCGGGGAGCTGTTTTTT.

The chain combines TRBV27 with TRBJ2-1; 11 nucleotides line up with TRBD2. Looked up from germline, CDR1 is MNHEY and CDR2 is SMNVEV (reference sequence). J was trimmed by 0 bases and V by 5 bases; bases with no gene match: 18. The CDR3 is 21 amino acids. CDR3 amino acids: CASSILYTSGGGIYSYNEQFF. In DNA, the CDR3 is TGTGCCAGCAGTATCCTGTATACTAGCGGGGGTGGGATCTACTCCTACAATGAGCAGTTCTTC.

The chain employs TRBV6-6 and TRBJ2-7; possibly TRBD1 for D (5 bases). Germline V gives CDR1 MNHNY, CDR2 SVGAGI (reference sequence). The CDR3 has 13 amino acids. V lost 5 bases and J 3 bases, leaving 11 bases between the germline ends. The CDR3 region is CASSPGQYYEQYF. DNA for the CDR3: TGTGCCAGCAGTCCCGGACAATACTACGAGCAGTACTTC.

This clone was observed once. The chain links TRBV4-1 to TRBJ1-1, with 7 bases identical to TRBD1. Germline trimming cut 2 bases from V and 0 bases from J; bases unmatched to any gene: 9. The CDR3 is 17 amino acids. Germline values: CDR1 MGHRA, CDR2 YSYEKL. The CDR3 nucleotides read TGCGCCAGCAGCCAACCCAGGGGGAGGGTTCTGAACACTGAAGCTTTCTTT. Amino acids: CASSQPRGRVLNTEAFF.